This TCR beta chain was recorded in a study of regulatory T cells in long-lasting Graves disease. Study-level results: Patients with persistent Graves' had lower TCR diversity than newly diagnosed patients. Persistent patients shared some 2,500 public clonotypes among themselves. Newly diagnosed patients shared fewer, at some 900.

This clonotype was found many times. What it recognizes is unknown. The time point: persistent/refractory GD, antithyroid drugs over 5 years with positive TRAb. The TCR library used RNA extracted from PBMCs. Approximately 9-milliliter peripheral blood samples went into EDTA tubes. To make TCR beta libraries, researchers used iRepertoire HTBI primers and Arm-PCR of CDR3 regions. TCRdb re-derived calls from the multiplex PCR reads in MiXCR, one entry per CDR3 protein. There are 350,000 to 500,000 distinct CDR3 sequences in the sample; around 20% occur only once, and 14% lies in the top ten. Sample: peripheral blood mononuclear cells (PBMCs), taken when the disease was refractory, from a patient treated with antithyroid drugs. The receptor's source is a female donor with Graves disease.

The CDR3 is CATSRDSIISGYEQYF. Here the CDR3 DNA reads TGTGCCACCAGCAGAGACAGTATAATTTCGGGCTACGAGCAGTACTTC. The rearrangement uses TRBV15 and TRBJ2-7; D call uncertain. This CDR3 comprises 16 residues. Trimming stripped 0 bases from V and 3 bases from J, with 15 bases between. Germline V gene data show CDR1 as LNHNV and CDR2 as YYDKDF (reference sequence).